The 14 T cell receptor beta chains presented below share a single source sample, sequenced in a study of control samples from healthy donors and cancer patients. Method: immunoSEQ multiplex PCR; TCRdb's copy keeps in-frame clones and lacks some. The sample carries over 100,000 clones, approximately 90% recorded once. Sequencing was carried out using blood. The source of these receptors is a middle-aged man in good health.

The chain is built from TRBV4-1 and TRBJ2-7; maybe TRBD1 (6 bases). The length of the CDR3 is 16 residues. V was shortened by 1 base and J by 2 bases, with 15 bases between the two germline ends. The germline V gene has CDR1 MGHRA and CDR2 YSYEKL. The chain's CDR3 is CASSQAVDRWAYEQYF. CDR3 bases: TGCGCCAGCAGCCAAGCCGTCGACAGGTGGGCCTACGAGCAGTACTTC.

The V and J genes are TRBV28 and TRBJ1-2, with 7 bases lining up with TRBD1. CDR1 and CDR2 (germline): MDHEN, SYDVKM. Unmatched junction bases numbered 10, after V lost 6 bases and J lost 6 bases. This CDR3 is 14 amino acids long. CDR3 sequence: CASRDSTGRDGYTF. The DNA of the CDR3 is TGTGCCAGCAGGGACTCGACAGGGAGAGATGGCTACACCTTC.

This sequence joins TRBV7-9 and TRBJ1-2; no clear D gene. V lost 3 bases to trimming and J lost 8 bases, with 13 bases between them. The length of the CDR3 is 13 residues. Germline values: CDR1 SEHNR, CDR2 FQNEAQ (reference sequence). CDR3 in DNA: TGTGCCAGCAGCTTCGACGGACTGACCGGCTACACCTTC. Its translation: CASSFDGLTGYTF.

The J gene is TRBJ2-7, the V gene TRBV6-5, with TRBD1 identical over 10 bases. This CDR3 is 15 amino acids long. The junction had 7 bases not matched to a gene; V was cut back by 4 bases and J by 4 bases. Germline V gene data show CDR1 as MNHEY and CDR2 as SVGAGI. In nucleotides, the CDR3 is TGTGCCAGCAGTTTCTACCGGGACAGGGGTTACGAGCAGTACTTC. The encoded protein is CASSFYRDRGYEQYF.

In DNA form, the CDR3 reads TGCGCCAGCAGCTTGGAGGGCAGCTACGGGGAGACCCAGTACTTC. This gives the protein CASSLEGSYGETQYF. The chain employs TRBV5-1 and TRBJ2-5; D is undetermined. V lost 0 bases and J 5 bases, leaving 14 bases between the germline ends. The CDR3 runs to 15 residues. The germline gives CDR1 SGHRS, CDR2 YFSETQ.

The gene calls are TRBV6-6 and TRBJ2-1; 12 nucleotides match TRBD2. There are 18 residues in the CDR3. J lost 4 bases, V lost 5 bases, and 12 bases had no gene match. Germline CDR1 reads MNHNY; CDR2 reads SVGAGI (reference sequence). The CDR3 reads CASSRSRLAGDLYNEQFF. The CDR3 DNA reads TGTGCCAGCAGTCGGAGCAGACTAGCGGGGGACTTATACAATGAGCAGTTCTTC.

To note about this clone: The sample has other DNA sequences that encode this CDR3 too. The chain employs TRBV6-1 and TRBJ1-5; D perhaps matches TRBD1 (5 bases). This CDR3 contains 13 residues. Trimming cost V 2 bases and J 7 bases, with 9 bases left between them. Germline V gives CDR1 MNHNS, CDR2 SASEGT. The CDR3 coding sequence is TGTGCCAGCAGTGAATTGTCAGGGCAGCCCCAGCATTTT. This encodes CASSELSGQPQHF.

This clone appeared a single time. This rearrangement joins TRBV9 to TRBJ2-3; D is tentatively TRBD1 or TRBD2 (6 bases each). The length of the CDR3 is 17 residues. Per germline, CDR1 SGDLS and CDR2 YYNGEE. The V end lost 0 bases, the J end lost 0 bases, and 14 bases lay between the germline ends. In DNA, the CDR3 is TGTGCCAGCAGCGTAGAGGGTTCGGGGGCCAGCACAGATACGCAGTATTTT. It specifies CASSVEGSGASTDTQYF.

The chain joins TRBV10-1 to TRBJ2-2; D ambiguous. Germline loops: CDR1 WNHNN, CDR2 SYGVQD (reference sequence). V gave up 2 bases and J gave up 2 bases, with 12 bases separating them. CDR3 length: 16 amino acids. The CDR3 spells CASSERRLENTGELFF. DNA for the CDR3: TGCGCCAGCAGTGAGCGGAGACTTGAAAACACCGGGGAGCTGTTTTTT.

V and J are TRBV19 and TRBJ1-5, with TRBD1 identical over 10 bases. Germline CDR1 and CDR2: LNHDA and SQIVND (reference sequence). Unmatched junction bases numbered 1, after V lost 8 bases and J lost 6 bases. The length of the CDR3 is 12 residues. The CDR3 DNA reads as TGTGCCAGTCGACAGGGGGCTCAGCCCCAGCATTTT. Translating it yields CASRQGAQPQHF.

This clone was observed a few times. This chain connects TRBV5-4 to TRBJ2-1; D possibly corresponds to TRBD1 (6 bases). This CDR3 spans 13 amino acids. The V end was cut by 0 bases, the J end by 6 bases, with 7 bases between. Germline V gene sequence: CDR1 SGHNT, CDR2 YYREEE (reference sequence). This chain's CDR3 is CASSLGQANEQFF. DNA of the CDR3: TGTGCCAGCAGCTTGGGACAGGCCAATGAGCAGTTCTTC.

This clone was observed a handful of times. The chain uses TRBV5-1 and TRBJ2-3; 7 bases fit TRBD1. There are 15 residues in the CDR3. Germline CDR1 is SGHRS and CDR2 is YFSETQ. V dropped 1 base and J dropped 3; count of bases not matched to a gene: 5. The CDR3 sequence: CASSLMGTETDTQYF. CDR3 sequence (DNA): TGCGCCAGCAGCTTGATGGGGACAGAAACAGATACGCAGTATTTT.

CDR3 sequence: CASSIGSQEQYF. The CDR3 DNA reads TGTGCCAGTAGTATAGGGTCCCAGGAGCAGTACTTC. The J gene is TRBJ2-7, the V gene TRBV19; D is unresolved. The CDR3 has 12 amino acids. V was clipped by 1 base and J by 7 bases, with 8 bases between them. Germline V gene lookup returns CDR1 LNHDA and CDR2 SQIVND (reference sequence). Variable domain in full (rest from reference TRBV19 and TRBJ2-7): DGGITQSPKYLFRKEGQNVTLSCEQNLNHDAMYWYRQDPGQGLRLIYYSQIVNDFQKGDIAEGYSVSREKKESFPLTVTSAQKNPTAFYLCASSIGSQEQYFGPGTRLTVT.

This CDR3 is CASRRVGETQYF. The CDR3, as DNA: TGTGCCAGCAGAAGGGTTGGGGAGACCCAGTACTTC. This rearrangement joins TRBV21-1 to TRBJ2-5. TRBV21-1 represents a pseudogene. The CDR3 has 12 residues.